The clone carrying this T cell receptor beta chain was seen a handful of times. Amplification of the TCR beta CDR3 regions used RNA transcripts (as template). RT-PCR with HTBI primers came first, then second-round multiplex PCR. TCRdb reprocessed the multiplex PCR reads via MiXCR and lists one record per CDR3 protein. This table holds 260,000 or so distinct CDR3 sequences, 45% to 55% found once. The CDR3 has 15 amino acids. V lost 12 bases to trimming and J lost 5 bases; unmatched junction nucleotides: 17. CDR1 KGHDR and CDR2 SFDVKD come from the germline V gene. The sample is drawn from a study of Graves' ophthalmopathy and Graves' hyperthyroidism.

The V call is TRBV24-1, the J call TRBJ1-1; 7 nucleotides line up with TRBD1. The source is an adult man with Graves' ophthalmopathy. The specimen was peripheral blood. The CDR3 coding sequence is TGTGCCCCAGATCTTGGTCCTTACAGGGGAACTGAAGCTTTCTTT. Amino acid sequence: CAPDLGPYRGTEAFF.